A selection of T cell receptor beta chains follows, all from one sample in a study of T cells in Graves' hyperthyroidism and ophthalmopathy. TCRdb reprocessed the multiplex PCR reads via MiXCR and lists one record per CDR3 protein. The sample holds 550,000 to 650,000 distinct CDR3 sequences, 11% to 15% seen once. The sequenced sample was blood. The origin of the receptors is a woman in her twenties or thirties with Graves' hyperthyroidism that later progressed to Graves' ophthalmopathy. Both conserved end residues are part of each CDR3. The order of the fields is J gene, D gene, clone size, V gene, CDR3 DNA, CDR3 protein. The D gene is left open where the match is weak. The size of a clone is reported for some rows only, either as once, few or many, or as a class for expanded clones.

J gene: TRBJ2-7
D gene: TRBD1
clone size: few
V gene: TRBV19
CDR3 DNA: TGTGCCAGTAGTGCCGGGACAGGGTATAACGAGCAGTACTTC
CDR3 protein: CASSAGTGYNEQYF

J gene: TRBJ1-1
D gene: TRBD1
clone size: many
V gene: TRBV3-1
CDR3 DNA: TGTGCCAGCAGCCAAGGGGGACAGGGTAATACTGAAGCTTTCTTT
CDR3 protein: CASSQGGQGNTEAFF

J gene: TRBJ1-5
D gene: TRBD1
clone size: many
V gene: TRBV6-1
CDR3 DNA: TGTGCCAGCAGGCAGACAGGGACCGAGGACAATCAGCCCCAGCATTTT
CDR3 protein: CASRQTGTEDNQPQHF

J gene: TRBJ2-1
D gene: TRBD2
clone size: many
V gene: TRBV30
CDR3 DNA: TGTGCCTGGAGAGATCTAGCGGCTCAGCTCTCCTACAATGAGCAGTTCTTC
CDR3 protein: CAWRDLAAQLSYNEQFF

J gene: TRBJ2-2
D gene: .
clone size: many
V gene: TRBV18
CDR3 DNA: TGTGCCAGCTCACCTCGGGAGCTGTTTTTT
CDR3 protein: CASSPRELFF

J gene: TRBJ1-2
D gene: .
clone size: many
V gene: TRBV7-6
CDR3 DNA: TGTGCCAGCAGCTTAATCCCGGCGGACGCTAACTATGGCTACACCTTC
CDR3 protein: CASSLIPADANYGYTF

J gene: TRBJ2-7
D gene: TRBD1
clone size: many
V gene: TRBV7-9
CDR3 DNA: TGTGCCAGCTCCCGAGGGACAGGGCCCCTTCAGAACGAGCAGTACTTC
CDR3 protein: CASSRGTGPLQNEQYF

J gene: TRBJ1-1
D gene: TRBD1
clone size: many
V gene: TRBV3-1
CDR3 DNA: TGTGCCAGCAGCAAGACAGGGGGAGTTGAAGCTTTCTTT
CDR3 protein: CASSKTGGVEAFF

J gene: TRBJ1-3
D gene: .
clone size: .
V gene: TRBV5-6
CDR3 DNA: TGTGCCAGCAGCTTGATGGGGATAAAGGGCCGGGACACCAACTCTGGAAACACCATATATTTT
CDR3 protein: CASSLMGIKGRDTNSGNTIYF

J gene: TRBJ2-5
D gene: .
clone size: many
V gene: TRBV5-6
CDR3 DNA: TGTGCCAGCAGCTTGGACCGACAAGAGACCCAGTACTTC
CDR3 protein: CASSLDRQETQYF

J gene: TRBJ2-7
D gene: .
clone size: many
V gene: TRBV3-1
CDR3 DNA: TGTGCCAGCAGCCAAATCGCGGGCCACTCCTACGAGCAGTACTTC
CDR3 protein: CASSQIAGHSYEQYF

J gene: TRBJ2-1
D gene: .
clone size: many
V gene: TRBV2
CDR3 DNA: TGTGCCAGCAGTGAGAACCCCGGCTACAATGAGCAGTTCTTC
CDR3 protein: CASSENPGYNEQFF

J gene: TRBJ1-5
D gene: .
clone size: once
V gene: TRBV11-3
CDR3 DNA: TGTGCCAGCAGCTCCTCCGGGAGTCAGCCCCAGCATTTT
CDR3 protein: CASSSSGSQPQHF

J gene: TRBJ2-1
D gene: .
clone size: many
V gene: TRBV30
CDR3 DNA: TGTGCCTGGAGTGCCAAGGGTAACTGGGACAATGAGCAGTTCTTC
CDR3 protein: CAWSAKGNWDNEQFF

J gene: TRBJ2-4
D gene: TRBD2
clone size: .
V gene: TRBV7-2
CDR3 DNA: TGTGCCAGCAGCTTAAAGGGGCTAGCGGGAGGCAGGTTCATTCAGTACTTC
CDR3 protein: CASSLKGLAGGRFIQYF

J gene: TRBJ2-3
D gene: .
clone size: .
V gene: TRBV9
CDR3 DNA: TGTGCCAGCAGCGTAGGCGTAGGAGCAGATACGCAGTATTTT
CDR3 protein: CASSVGVGADTQYF